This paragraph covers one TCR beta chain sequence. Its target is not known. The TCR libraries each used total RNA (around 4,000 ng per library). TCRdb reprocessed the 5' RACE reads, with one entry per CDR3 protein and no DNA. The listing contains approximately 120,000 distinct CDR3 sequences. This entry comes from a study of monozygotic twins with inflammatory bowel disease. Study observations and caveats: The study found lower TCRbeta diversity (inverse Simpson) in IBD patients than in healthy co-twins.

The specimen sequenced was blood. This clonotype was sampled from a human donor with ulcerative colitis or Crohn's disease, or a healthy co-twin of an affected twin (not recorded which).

The CDR3 here is CASSSQGARVNEQYF. This chain uses TRBV7-2 with TRBJ2-7; TCRdb proposes TRBD1, but this gene call is untestable without DNA. CDR3 length: 15 residues. CDR1 is SGHTA and CDR2 is FQGNSA in the germline V gene.